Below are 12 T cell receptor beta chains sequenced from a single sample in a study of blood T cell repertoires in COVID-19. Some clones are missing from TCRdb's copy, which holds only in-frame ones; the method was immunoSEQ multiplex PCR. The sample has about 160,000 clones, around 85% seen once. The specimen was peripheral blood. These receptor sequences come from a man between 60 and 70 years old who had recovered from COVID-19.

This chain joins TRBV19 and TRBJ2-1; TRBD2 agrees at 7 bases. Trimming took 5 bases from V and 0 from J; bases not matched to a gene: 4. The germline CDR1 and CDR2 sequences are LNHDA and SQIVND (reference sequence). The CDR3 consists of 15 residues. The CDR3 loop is CASSGRLASYNEQFF. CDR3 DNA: TGTGCCAGTAGTGGCCGACTAGCCTCCTACAATGAGCAGTTCTTC. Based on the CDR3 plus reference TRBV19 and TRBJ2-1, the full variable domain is DGGITQSPKYLFRKEGQNVTLSCEQNLNHDAMYWYRQDPGQGLRLIYYSQIVNDFQKGDIAEGYSVSREKKESFPLTVTSAQKNPTAFYLCASSGRLASYNEQFFGPGTRLTVL.

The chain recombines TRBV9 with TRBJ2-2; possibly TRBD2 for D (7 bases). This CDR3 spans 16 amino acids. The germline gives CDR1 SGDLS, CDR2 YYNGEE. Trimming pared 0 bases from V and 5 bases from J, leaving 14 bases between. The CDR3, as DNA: TGTGCCAGCAGCGTAGTCGCGGGGGCGGGGACCGGGGAGCTGTTTTTT. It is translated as CASSVVAGAGTGELFF.

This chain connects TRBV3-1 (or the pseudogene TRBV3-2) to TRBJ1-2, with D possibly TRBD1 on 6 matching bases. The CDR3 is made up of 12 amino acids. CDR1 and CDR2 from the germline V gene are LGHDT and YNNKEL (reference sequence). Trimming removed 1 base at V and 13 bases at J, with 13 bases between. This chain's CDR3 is CASSQVQGSSTF. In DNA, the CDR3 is TGTGCCAGCAGCCAAGTTCAGGGGTCATCCACCTTC.

The CDR3 DNA reads TGTGCCAGCAGTTACCCGTTAGGGGGGGACAATGAGCAGTTCTTC. As protein: CASSYPLGGDNEQFF. V usage is TRBV6-2 or TRBV6-3 and J usage is TRBJ2-1; the D gene is possibly TRBD2 (7 bases). The CDR3 contains 15 residues. With 2 bases removed from V and 5 bases from J, the gap between germline ends came to 13 bases. In germline, CDR1 is MNHEY, CDR2 SVGEGT.

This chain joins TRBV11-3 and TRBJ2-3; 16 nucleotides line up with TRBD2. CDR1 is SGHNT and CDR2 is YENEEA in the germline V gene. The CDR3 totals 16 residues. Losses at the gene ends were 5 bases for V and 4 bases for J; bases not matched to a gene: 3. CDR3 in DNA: TGTGCCAGCAGCGCGGGGACTAGCGGGGGGGCAGATACGCAGTATTTT. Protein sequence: CASSAGTSGGADTQYF.

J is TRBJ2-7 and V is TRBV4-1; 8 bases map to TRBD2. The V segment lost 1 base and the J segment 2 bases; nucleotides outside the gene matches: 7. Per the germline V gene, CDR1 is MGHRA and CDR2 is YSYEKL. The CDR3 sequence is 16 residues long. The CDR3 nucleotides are TGCGCCAGCAGCCAAGCCTACGGACTAGCCGCCTACGAGCAGTACTTC. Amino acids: CASSQAYGLAAYEQYF.

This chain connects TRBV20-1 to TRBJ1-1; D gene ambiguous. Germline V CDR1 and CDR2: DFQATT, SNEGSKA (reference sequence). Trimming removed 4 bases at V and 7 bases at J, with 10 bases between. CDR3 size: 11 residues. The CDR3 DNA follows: TGCAGTGCTATGCGCCGAGGTGAAGCTTTCTTT. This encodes CSAMRRGEAFF.

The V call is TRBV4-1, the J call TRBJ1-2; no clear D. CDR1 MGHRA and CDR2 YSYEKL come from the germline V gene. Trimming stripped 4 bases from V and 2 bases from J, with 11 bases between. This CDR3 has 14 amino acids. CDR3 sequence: CASSPQPENYGYTF. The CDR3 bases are TGCGCCAGCAGCCCCCAACCTGAGAACTATGGCTACACCTTC.

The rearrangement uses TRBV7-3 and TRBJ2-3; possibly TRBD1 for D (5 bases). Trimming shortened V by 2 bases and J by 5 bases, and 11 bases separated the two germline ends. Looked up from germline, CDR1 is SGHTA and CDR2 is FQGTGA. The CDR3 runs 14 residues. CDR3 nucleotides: TGTGCCAGCAGCTTAGGGGCCATGGGAGATACGCAGTATTTT. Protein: CASSLGAMGDTQYF.

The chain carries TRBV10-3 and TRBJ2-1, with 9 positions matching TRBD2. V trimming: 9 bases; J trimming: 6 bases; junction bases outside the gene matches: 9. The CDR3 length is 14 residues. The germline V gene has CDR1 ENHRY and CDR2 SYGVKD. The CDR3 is CAITGGGGVNEQFF. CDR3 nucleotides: TGTGCCATTACGGGAGGCGGGGGGGTCAATGAGCAGTTCTTC.

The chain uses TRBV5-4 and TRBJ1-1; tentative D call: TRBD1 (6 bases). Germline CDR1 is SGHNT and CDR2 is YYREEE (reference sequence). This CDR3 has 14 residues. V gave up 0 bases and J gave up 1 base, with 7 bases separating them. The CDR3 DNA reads TGTGCCAGCAGCTTGGCAGGGGAGAACACTGAAGCTTTCTTT. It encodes CASSLAGENTEAFF.

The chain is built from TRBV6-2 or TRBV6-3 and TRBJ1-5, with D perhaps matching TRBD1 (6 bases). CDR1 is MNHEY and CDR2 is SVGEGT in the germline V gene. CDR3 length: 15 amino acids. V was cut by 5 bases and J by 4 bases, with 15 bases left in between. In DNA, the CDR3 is TGTGCCAGCAGTCTTCGACAGGACCTAAATCAGCCCCAGCATTTT. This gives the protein CASSLRQDLNQPQHF.